The clone carrying this T cell receptor (beta chain) was observed a single time. As handled by the study authors: Quantification of nucleated cells was approximated via reference gene primer amplification. Sequenced by immunoSEQ multiplex PCR; TCRdb stores in-frame clones only, minus some. For V, J and clone size, that table is used; D and trimming come from the DNA. The data contain about 210,000 clones, about 80% of them singletons. This specimen belongs to a study of blood T cell repertoires in COVID-19. This clonotype originated in a woman aged 80 or older with COVID-19, enrolled during active disease. Sequenced material: peripheral blood.

CDR3 coding DNA: TGTGCCAGCAGCTTATCTATAGACAGGGACACTGAAGCTTTCTTT. Translated: CASSLSIDRDTEAFF. V gene TRBV7-8 combines with J gene TRBJ1-1; 7 nucleotides line up with TRBD1. This CDR3 has 15 amino acids. Germline V CDR1 and CDR2: SGHVS, FQNEAQ. After removal of 2 bases from V and 3 bases from J, the junction contained 6 bases not matched to a gene.